This T cell receptor (beta chain) was sequenced during a study of blood T cell repertoires in COVID-19. Study overall: From the United States, Italy and Spain came samples of acute and convalescent COVID-19. T cells, B-cell-depleted T cells, or PBMCs supplied cDNA or gDNA.

In the study's own analysis: By means of reference gene primer amplification, nucleated cell counts were estimated. Libraries were prepared by immunoSEQ multiplex PCR; TCRdb keeps only in-frame clonotypes and omits some of them. V, J and clone size are those of that table, while D and trimming were read from the DNA. The sample records under 200,000 clones, over 80% being singletons. Trimming shortened V by 7 bases and J by 6 bases, and 22 bases separated the two germline ends. This CDR3 region has 16 residues. Per germline, CDR1 ENHRY and CDR2 SYGVKD. The TCR originated in a woman over 75 with active or convalescent COVID-19. The chain links TRBV10-3 to TRBJ2-1; tentative D call: TRBD1 (6 bases). The sample comprised peripheral blood. In DNA form, the CDR3 reads TGTGCCATCAAGGGTGCACCGGCAGGGGCCCCCAATGAGCAGTTCTTC. Translation: CAIKGAPAGAPNEQFF.